This is a list of T cell receptor beta chains from one sample in a study of CXCR3-negative and CXCR3-positive naive CD8 T cells. TCRdb re-analyzed the 5' RACE reads; it lists each CDR3 protein once, without DNA. Reported are 150,000 or so distinct CDR3 sequences; the ten largest clones contain less than 0.55%. The sample taken for sequencing was naive CXCR3+ CD8+ T cells from blood. The receptors here all came from a human donor in good health. Some clones in this sample may be carry-over from other donors' samples. Each CDR3 is given with its conserved first and last residue.

V,J,length,CDR3
TRBV6-1,TRBJ1-2,12,CASRASRDGYTF
TRBV5-4,TRBJ2-1,14,CASSGGLADNEQFF
TRBV7-6,TRBJ1-4,20,CASSLGMAQGQGATNEKLFF
TRBV20-1,TRBJ2-7,15,CSASPGTAISYEQYF
TRBV23-1,TRBJ1-5,14,CASSQRYSNQPQHF
TRBV29-1,TRBJ2-7,16,CSVEDRAGQGGNEQYF
TRBV7-2,TRBJ2-7,15,CASSLSGGWTYEQYF
TRBV29-1,TRBJ2-7,12,CSALAGPYEQYF
TRBV27,TRBJ2-3,16,CASSPRAAGPTDTQYF
TRBV29-1,TRBJ1-2,13,CSVLTRDNYGYTF
TRBV9,TRBJ2-7,15,CASSSQTGYEGEQYF
TRBV5-1,TRBJ1-1,15,CASSYLGRGDTEAFF
TRBV7-9,TRBJ2-4,16,CASSLGHGQRKDIQYF
TRBV28,TRBJ1-2,16,CASSVYRARRGYGYTF
TRBV18,TRBJ2-3,15,CASSPPQGRTDTQYF
TRBV20-1,TRBJ2-1,14,CSAETSGRAFGQFF
TRBV6-6,TRBJ1-1,14,CASSDGTGVPEAFF
TRBV7-9,TRBJ1-1,15,CASSASGAMNTEAFF
TRBV4-2,TRBJ1-1,16,CASSHEEGTGNTEAFF
TRBV5-6,TRBJ2-7,14,CASSLANRVGEQYF
TRBV28,TRBJ2-7,17,CASNKLPPSAEIYEQYF
TRBV2,TRBJ1-1,13,CASPWGGSTEAFF
TRBV12-3/TRBV12-4,TRBJ2-1,16,CASSPTGGISHNEQFF
TRBV20-1,TRBJ2-1,13,CSARGESYNEQFF
TRBV27,TRBJ1-1,13,CASSLTGNPEAFF
TRBV10-3,TRBJ2-7,15,CAISEWGTSSYEQYF
TRBV5-1,TRBJ2-1,16,CASSLSGMSSYNEQFF
TRBV19,TRBJ2-7,15,CASSIDGGPTYEQYF
TRBV29-1,TRBJ2-7,13,CSVAGEGTYEQYF
TRBV10-3,TRBJ2-3,16,CAISESGTGVSDTQYF
TRBV6-1,TRBJ1-5,13,CASSREGYQPQHF
TRBV9,TRBJ2-7,15,CASSVGGGGPDEQYF
TRBV7-9,TRBJ1-4,16,CASSPQLSGEDEKLFF
TRBV7-6,TRBJ2-7,12,CASSPRLYEQYF
TRBV5-1,TRBJ2-3,16,CASSLVSGGITDTQYF
TRBV29-1,TRBJ2-1,12,CSVRGSYNEQFF
TRBV2,TRBJ1-2,17,CASSESPGTGAVYGYTF